The T cell receptor beta chain under discussion was sequenced for a study of blood T cell repertoires in COVID-19. Study information: Acute and convalescent COVID-19 samples came from the United States, Italy and Spain.

CDR3 length: 14 amino acids. The V end lost 4 bases, the J end lost 0 bases, and 9 bases lay between the germline ends. CDR1 and CDR2 from the germline V gene are MDHEN and SYDVKM. Produced via immunoSEQ multiplex PCR; TCRdb's table is partial and in-frame only. The data show fewer than 100,000 clones, roughly 86% seen once. The specimen was peripheral blood. This clonotype was obtained from a man between 50 and 59 years old with acute or convalescent COVID-19. The rearrangement joins TRBV28 to TRBJ1-2; D is unresolved. CDR3 sequence: CASSSSPSNYGYTF. The CDR3 DNA reads TGTGCCAGCAGTTCTTCCCCTTCTAACTATGGCTACACCTTC.